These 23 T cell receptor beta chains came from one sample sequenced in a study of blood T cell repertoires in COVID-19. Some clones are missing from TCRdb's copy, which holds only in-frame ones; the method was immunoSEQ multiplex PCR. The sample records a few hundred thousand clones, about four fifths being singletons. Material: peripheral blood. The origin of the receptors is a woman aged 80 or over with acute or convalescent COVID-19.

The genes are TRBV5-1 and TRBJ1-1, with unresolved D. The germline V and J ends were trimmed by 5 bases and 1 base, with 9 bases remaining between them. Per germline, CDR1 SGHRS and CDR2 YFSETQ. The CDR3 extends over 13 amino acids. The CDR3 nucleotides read TGCGCCAGCAGACCCTTACAGAACACTGAAGCTTTCTTT. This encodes CASRPLQNTEAFF.

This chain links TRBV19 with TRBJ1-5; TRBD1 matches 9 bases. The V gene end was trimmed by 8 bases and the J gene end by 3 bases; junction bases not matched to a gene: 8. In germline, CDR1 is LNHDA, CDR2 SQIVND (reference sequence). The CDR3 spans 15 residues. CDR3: CASGETGGNNQPQHF. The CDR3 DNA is TGTGCCAGTGGCGAGACAGGGGGGAACAATCAGCCCCAGCATTTT.

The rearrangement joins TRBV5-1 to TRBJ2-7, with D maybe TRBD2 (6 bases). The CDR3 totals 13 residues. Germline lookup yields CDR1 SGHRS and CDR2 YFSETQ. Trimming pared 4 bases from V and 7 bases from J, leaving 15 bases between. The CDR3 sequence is CASSDGGAREQYF. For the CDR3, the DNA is TGCGCCAGCAGCGATGGAGGGGCGAGGGAGCAGTACTTC.

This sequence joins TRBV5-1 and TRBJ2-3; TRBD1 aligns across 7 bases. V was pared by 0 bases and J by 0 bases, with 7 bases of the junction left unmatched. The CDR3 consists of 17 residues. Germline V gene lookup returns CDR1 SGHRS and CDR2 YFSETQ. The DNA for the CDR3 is TGCGCCAGCAGCTTGGCCAGGGGGTTGCCTAGCACAGATACGCAGTATTTT. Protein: CASSLARGLPSTDTQYF.

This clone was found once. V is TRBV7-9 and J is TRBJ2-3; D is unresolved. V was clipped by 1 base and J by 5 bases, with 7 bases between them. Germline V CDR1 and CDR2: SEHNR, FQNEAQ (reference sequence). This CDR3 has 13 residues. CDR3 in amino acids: CASSLDAEDTQYF. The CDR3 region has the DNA TGTGCCAGCAGCTTAGATGCGGAAGATACGCAGTATTTT.

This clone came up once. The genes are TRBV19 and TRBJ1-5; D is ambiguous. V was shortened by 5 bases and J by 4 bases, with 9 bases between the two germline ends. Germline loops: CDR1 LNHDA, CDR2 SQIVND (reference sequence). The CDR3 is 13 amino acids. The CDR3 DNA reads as TGTGCCAGTAGTTCGAGCCGGAATCAGCCCCAGCATTTT. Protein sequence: CASSSSRNQPQHF.

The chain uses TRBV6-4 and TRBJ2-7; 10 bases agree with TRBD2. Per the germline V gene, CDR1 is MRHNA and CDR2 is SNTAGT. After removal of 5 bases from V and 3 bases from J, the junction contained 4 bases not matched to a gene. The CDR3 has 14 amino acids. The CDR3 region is CASSPTSGHYEQYF. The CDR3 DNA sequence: TGTGCCAGCAGTCCGACTAGCGGGCACTACGAGCAGTACTTC.

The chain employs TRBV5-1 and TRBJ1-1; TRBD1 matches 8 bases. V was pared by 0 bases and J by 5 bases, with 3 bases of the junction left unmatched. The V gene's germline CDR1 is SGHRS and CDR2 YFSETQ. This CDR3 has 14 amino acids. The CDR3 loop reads CASSLGDRQTEAFF. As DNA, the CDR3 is TGCGCCAGCAGCTTGGGGGACAGGCAAACTGAAGCTTTCTTT.

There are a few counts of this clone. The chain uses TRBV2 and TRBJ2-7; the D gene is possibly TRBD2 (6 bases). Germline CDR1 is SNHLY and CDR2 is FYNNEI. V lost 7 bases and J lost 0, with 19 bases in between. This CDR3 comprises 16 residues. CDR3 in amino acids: CASTPGRDSISYEQYF. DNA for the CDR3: TGTGCCAGCACCCCGGGCCGGGACTCCATCTCCTACGAGCAGTACTTC.

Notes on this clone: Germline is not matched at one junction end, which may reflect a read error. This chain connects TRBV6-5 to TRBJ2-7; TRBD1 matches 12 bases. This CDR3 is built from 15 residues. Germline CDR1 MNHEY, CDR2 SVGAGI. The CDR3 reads CASSRGTGGSNEQYF. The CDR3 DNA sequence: TGTGCCAGCAGTAGAGGGACAGGGGGCTCCAACGAGCAGTACTTC.

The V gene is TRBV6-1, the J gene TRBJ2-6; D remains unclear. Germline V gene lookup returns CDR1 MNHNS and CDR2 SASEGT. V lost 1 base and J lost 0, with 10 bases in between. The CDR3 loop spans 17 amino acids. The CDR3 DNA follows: TGTGCCAGCAGTGAAGTCCAGGTCGGCTCTGGGGCCAACGTCCTGACTTTC. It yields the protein CASSEVQVGSGANVLTF.

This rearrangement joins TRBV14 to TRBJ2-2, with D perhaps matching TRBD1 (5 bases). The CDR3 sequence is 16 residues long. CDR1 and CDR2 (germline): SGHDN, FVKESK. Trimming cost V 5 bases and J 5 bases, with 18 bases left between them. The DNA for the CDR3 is TGTGCCAGCAGCGACGAGGTGGGGCCGGTTACCGGGGAGCTGTTTTTT. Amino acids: CASSDEVGPVTGELFF.

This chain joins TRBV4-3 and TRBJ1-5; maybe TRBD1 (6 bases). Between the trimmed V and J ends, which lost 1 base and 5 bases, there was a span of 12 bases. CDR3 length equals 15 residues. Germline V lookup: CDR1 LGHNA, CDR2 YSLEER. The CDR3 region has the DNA TGCGCCAGCAGCCAAGGGGGGCAGACTGATCAGCCCCAGCATTTT. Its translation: CASSQGGQTDQPQHF.

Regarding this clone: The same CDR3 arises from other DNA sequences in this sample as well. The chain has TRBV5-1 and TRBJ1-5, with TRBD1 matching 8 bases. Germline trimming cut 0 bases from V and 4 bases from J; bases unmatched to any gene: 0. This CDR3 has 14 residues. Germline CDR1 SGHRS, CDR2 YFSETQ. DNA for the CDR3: TGCGCCAGCAGCTTGGGGACAGGGAATCAGCCCCAGCATTTT. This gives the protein CASSLGTGNQPQHF.

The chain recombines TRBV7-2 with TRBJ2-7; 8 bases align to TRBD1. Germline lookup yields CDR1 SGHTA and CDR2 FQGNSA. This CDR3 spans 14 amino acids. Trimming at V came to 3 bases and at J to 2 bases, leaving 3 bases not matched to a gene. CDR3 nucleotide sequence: TGTGCCAGCAGCTTGGGACAGGTTGCCTACGAGCAGTACTTC. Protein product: CASSLGQVAYEQYF.

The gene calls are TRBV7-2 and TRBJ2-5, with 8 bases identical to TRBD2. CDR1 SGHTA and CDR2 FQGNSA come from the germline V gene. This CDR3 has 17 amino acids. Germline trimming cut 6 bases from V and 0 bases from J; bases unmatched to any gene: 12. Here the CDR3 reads CASRSLLAGMYQETQYF. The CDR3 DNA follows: TGTGCCAGCAGATCCCTCTTAGCGGGAATGTACCAAGAGACCCAGTACTTC.

The CDR3 region is CASLGDYSYEQYF. The CDR3 coding sequence is TGCGCCAGCCTCGGGGACTACTCCTACGAGCAGTACTTC. The V call is TRBV10-1, the J call TRBJ2-7, with 7 positions matching TRBD2. The junction had 4 bases not matched to a gene; V was cut back by 8 bases and J by 0 bases. The CDR3 sequence is 13 residues long. Germline lookup yields CDR1 WNHNN and CDR2 SYGVQD (reference sequence).

CDR3 in DNA: TGTGCCAGCAGCGTACAAACCGGGACAGGGTCCTACGAGCAGTACTTC. This gives the protein CASSVQTGTGSYEQYF. The chain combines TRBV11-3 with TRBJ2-7, with 9 bases fitting TRBD1. V lost 5 bases to trimming and J lost 1 base; unmatched junction nucleotides: 9. Germline V gives CDR1 SGHNT, CDR2 YENEEA. This CDR3 has 16 residues.

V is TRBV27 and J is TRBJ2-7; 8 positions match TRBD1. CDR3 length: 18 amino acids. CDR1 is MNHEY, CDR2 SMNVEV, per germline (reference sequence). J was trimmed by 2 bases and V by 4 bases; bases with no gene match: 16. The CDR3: CASSWAGTGSPFPYEQYF. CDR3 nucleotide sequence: TGTGCCAGCAGTTGGGCCGGGACAGGCTCACCCTTCCCCTACGAGCAGTACTTC.

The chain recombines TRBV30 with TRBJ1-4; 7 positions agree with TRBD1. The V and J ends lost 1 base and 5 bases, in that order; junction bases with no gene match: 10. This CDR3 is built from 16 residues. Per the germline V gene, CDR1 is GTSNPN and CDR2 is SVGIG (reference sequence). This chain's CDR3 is CAWSGRRDSRNEKLFF. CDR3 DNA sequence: TGTGCCTGGAGTGGGAGAAGGGACAGCCGAAATGAAAAACTGTTTTTT.

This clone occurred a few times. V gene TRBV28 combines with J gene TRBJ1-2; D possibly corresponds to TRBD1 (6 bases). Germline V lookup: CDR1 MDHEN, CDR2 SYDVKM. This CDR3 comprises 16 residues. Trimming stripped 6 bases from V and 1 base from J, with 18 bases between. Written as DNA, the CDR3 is TGTGCCAGCAGCGTTTGGGGGCCACAGGGTAACTATGGCTACACCTTC. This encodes CASSVWGPQGNYGYTF.

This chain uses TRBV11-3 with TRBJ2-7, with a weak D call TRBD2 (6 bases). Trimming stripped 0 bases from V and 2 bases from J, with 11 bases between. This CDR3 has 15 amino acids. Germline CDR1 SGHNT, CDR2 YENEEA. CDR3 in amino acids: CASSLEGRGPYEQYF. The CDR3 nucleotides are TGTGCCAGCAGCTTAGAGGGGCGGGGCCCCTACGAGCAGTACTTC.

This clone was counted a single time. CDR3 loop: CASSLEGGSNQPQHF. For the CDR3, the DNA is TGTGCCAGCAGCTTGGAGGGGGGGAGCAATCAGCCCCAGCATTTT. This chain links TRBV5-8 with TRBJ1-5; D is possibly TRBD1 (6 bases). CDR1 SGHTS and CDR2 YDEGEE come from the germline V gene. The CDR3 runs 15 residues. Between the trimmed V and J ends, which lost 0 bases and 1 base, there was a span of 8 bases.